These T cell receptor beta chains were read from a single sample in a study of cytomegalovirus exposure and HLA in healthy donors. Sequencing used immunoSEQ multiplex PCR; TCRdb keeps in-frame clones, though not all of them. The repertoire holds approximately 150,000 clones, with under 80% as singletons. Sample: PBMCs. These receptors originate from a woman aged 50 to 60 in good health and CMV-seropositive. CDR3s include the opening cysteine and the closing phenylalanine or tryptophan. D genes are given only for firm matches. Size is omitted from some rows. Given values are once, few, many or a class for expanded clones.

clone size: .
CDR3 length: 16
D gene: .
J gene: TRBJ2-2
V gene: TRBV5-1
CDR3 DNA: TGCGCCAGCAGCTTCGCAGGGTTAGGGAACACCGGGGAGCTGTTTTTT
CDR3 protein: CASSFAGLGNTGELFF

clone size: .
CDR3 length: 13
D gene: .
J gene: TRBJ2-1
V gene: TRBV7-3
CDR3 DNA: TGTGCCAGCTCTATCGGGGGTTGGAATGAGCAGTTCTTC
CDR3 protein: CASSIGGWNEQFF

clone size: .
CDR3 length: 15
D gene: TRBD1
J gene: TRBJ2-7
V gene: TRBV5-5
CDR3 DNA: TGTGCCAGCAGCTCCCGGGACAGCGGATCCTACGAGCAGTACTTC
CDR3 protein: CASSSRDSGSYEQYF

clone size: .
CDR3 length: 13
D gene: .
J gene: TRBJ2-7
V gene: TRBV5-6
CDR3 DNA: TGTGCCAGCAGCTTGGGGGGGCTCTACGAGCAGTACTTC
CDR3 protein: CASSLGGLYEQYF

clone size: .
CDR3 length: 15
D gene: .
J gene: TRBJ2-3
V gene: TRBV9
CDR3 DNA: TGTGCCAGCAGCGTACAAGCGGTTAGCACAGATACGCAGTATTTT
CDR3 protein: CASSVQAVSTDTQYF

clone size: .
CDR3 length: 12
D gene: .
J gene: TRBJ2-7
V gene: TRBV2
CDR3 DNA: TGTGCCATCACGTCCGGTCCCTACGAGCAGTACTTC
CDR3 protein: CAITSGPYEQYF

clone size: .
CDR3 length: 13
D gene: .
J gene: TRBJ1-2
V gene: TRBV10-3
CDR3 DNA: TGTGCCATCAGTGAGAACAGGGACTATGGCTACACCTTC
CDR3 protein: CAISENRDYGYTF

clone size: .
CDR3 length: 17
D gene: TRBD1
J gene: TRBJ2-5
V gene: TRBV2
CDR3 DNA: TGTGCCATCGATGGACAGGGGGATCGGCAGAACCAAGAGACCCAGTACTTC
CDR3 protein: CAIDGQGDRQNQETQYF

clone size: .
CDR3 length: 17
D gene: .
J gene: TRBJ1-4
V gene: TRBV18
CDR3 DNA: TGTGCCAGCTCACCATCCACCCCTACAGGATCTAATGAAAAACTGTTTTTT
CDR3 protein: CASSPSTPTGSNEKLFF

clone size: .
CDR3 length: 13
D gene: .
J gene: TRBJ1-5
V gene: TRBV30
CDR3 DNA: TGTGCCTGGAGGGCAGGGCCTAATCAGCCCCAGCATTTT
CDR3 protein: CAWRAGPNQPQHF

clone size: .
CDR3 length: 18
D gene: TRBD2
J gene: TRBJ2-2
V gene: TRBV4-1
CDR3 DNA: TGCGCCAGCAGCCAAGTTGGGCTAGCGGGGGGGCGGACCGGGGAGCTGTTTTTT
CDR3 protein: CASSQVGLAGGRTGELFF

clone size: .
CDR3 length: 15
D gene: TRBD1
J gene: TRBJ2-2
V gene: TRBV29-1
CDR3 DNA: TGCAGCGTGGACCGCCGGGACAGGGGCGTCCGGGAGCTGTTTTTT
CDR3 protein: CSVDRRDRGVRELFF

clone size: .
CDR3 length: 14
D gene: .
J gene: TRBJ1-1
V gene: TRBV2
CDR3 DNA: TGTGCCAGCAGGGGTCTACAGGGATGGGGTGAAGCTTTCTTT
CDR3 protein: CASRGLQGWGEAFF

clone size: few
CDR3 length: 14
D gene: .
J gene: TRBJ1-1
V gene: TRBV27
CDR3 DNA: TGTGCCAGCAGTTTATCGAGACAGAACACTGAAGCTTTCTTT
CDR3 protein: CASSLSRQNTEAFF

clone size: .
CDR3 length: 13
D gene: .
J gene: TRBJ2-7
V gene: TRBV29-1
CDR3 DNA: TGCAGCGTTGAAGTGGGGCGGTCCTACGAGCAGTACTTC
CDR3 protein: CSVEVGRSYEQYF

clone size: .
CDR3 length: 14
D gene: .
J gene: TRBJ1-1
V gene: TRBV4-2
CDR3 DNA: TGTGCCAGCAGCTCCCAGGGGCGGAACACTGAAGCTTTCTTT
CDR3 protein: CASSSQGRNTEAFF

clone size: .
CDR3 length: 15
D gene: .
J gene: TRBJ2-5
V gene: TRBV27
CDR3 DNA: TGTGCCAGCAGACCCGGGACAACTACTCAAGAGACCCAGTACTTC
CDR3 protein: CASRPGTTTQETQYF

clone size: .
CDR3 length: 14
D gene: TRBD1
J gene: TRBJ1-4
V gene: TRBV11-2
CDR3 DNA: TGTGCCAGCAGTTCGACAGGGTGGAATGAAAAACTGTTTTTT
CDR3 protein: CASSSTGWNEKLFF

clone size: .
CDR3 length: 16
D gene: TRBD1
J gene: TRBJ2-3
V gene: TRBV9
CDR3 DNA: TGTGCCAGCAGCGTAATGAGGGACAGGGTTGAAGATACGCAGTATTTT
CDR3 protein: CASSVMRDRVEDTQYF

clone size: .
CDR3 length: 15
D gene: .
J gene: TRBJ1-2
V gene: TRBV7-2
CDR3 DNA: TGTGCCAGCAGCTTTAGTGGAGGTTCTTACTATGGCTACACCTTC
CDR3 protein: CASSFSGGSYYGYTF

clone size: .
CDR3 length: 17
D gene: TRBD2
J gene: TRBJ2-2
V gene: TRBV5-1
CDR3 DNA: TGCGCCAGCAGCTCCCGGACTAGCGGGGGGTACACCGGGGAGCTGTTTTTT
CDR3 protein: CASSSRTSGGYTGELFF

clone size: .
CDR3 length: 15
D gene: .
J gene: TRBJ2-3
V gene: TRBV25-1
CDR3 DNA: TGTGCCAGCAGTGAAACCGGCAGAGGAACAGATACGCAGTATTTT
CDR3 protein: CASSETGRGTDTQYF

clone size: .
CDR3 length: 13
D gene: .
J gene: TRBJ1-1
V gene: TRBV5-1
CDR3 DNA: TGCGCCAGCAGCCTAGGAGGGGCCACTGAAGCTTTCTTT
CDR3 protein: CASSLGGATEAFF

clone size: .
CDR3 length: 12
D gene: .
J gene: TRBJ1-2
V gene: TRBV19
CDR3 DNA: TGTGCCAGTAGTCCGCACAATTATGGCTACACCTTC
CDR3 protein: CASSPHNYGYTF

clone size: once
CDR3 length: 15
D gene: .
J gene: TRBJ1-1
V gene: TRBV10-3
CDR3 DNA: TGTGCCATCAGTGAGTCTCGGGGGGCGGAAGGTGAAGCTTTCTTT
CDR3 protein: CAISESRGAEGEAFF

clone size: .
CDR3 length: 13
D gene: .
J gene: TRBJ2-3
V gene: TRBV11-3
CDR3 DNA: TGTGCCAGCAGCTTTCGCGTTACAGATACGCAGTATTTT
CDR3 protein: CASSFRVTDTQYF

clone size: few
CDR3 length: 14
D gene: TRBD1
J gene: TRBJ1-1
V gene: TRBV19
CDR3 DNA: TGTGCCAGTAGTATTTGGGACAGGAACACTGAAGCTTTCTTT
CDR3 protein: CASSIWDRNTEAFF